The sequence of this T cell receptor (beta chain) was determined in a study of blood T cell repertoires in COVID-19. The protocol was immunoSEQ multiplex PCR, while the TCRdb copy is restricted to in-frame clones and leaves out a portion. The table records approximately 670,000 clones, over 80% of them present only once. CDR1 LNHDA and CDR2 SQIVND come from the germline V gene (reference sequence). The CDR3 is 12 residues long. V lost 3 bases and J lost 5, with 6 bases in between. Source material: peripheral blood. The chain recombines TRBV19 with TRBJ2-3, with D unresolved. This sequence was found in a young woman with acute or convalescent COVID-19. Here the CDR3 reads CASSINGDTQYF. Here the CDR3 DNA reads TGTGCCAGTAGTATTAACGGAGATACGCAGTATTTT. The full variable domain, completed using reference TRBV19 and TRBJ2-3, is DGGITQSPKYLFRKEGQNVTLSCEQNLNHDAMYWYRQDPGQGLRLIYYSQIVNDFQKGDIAEGYSVSREKKESFPLTVTSAQKNPTAFYLCASSINGDTQYFGPGTRLTVL.